These 9 T cell receptor beta chains were all obtained from the same sample, sequenced in a study of blood T cell repertoires in COVID-19. Sequencing was performed with immunoSEQ multiplex PCR; in TCRdb, only in-frame clones are kept and a portion is missing. The sample includes a few hundred thousand clones, 70% to 90% of them seen just once. Specimen: PBMCs or T cells enriched from blood (not recorded which). All receptors come from a man aged 25-45 years who had recovered from COVID-19.

The chain couples TRBV27 to TRBJ1-2; tentative D call: TRBD1 (6 bases). Germline assignment: CDR1 MNHEY and CDR2 SMNVEV (reference sequence). V was trimmed by 1 base and J by 4 bases, leaving 16 bases between them. The CDR3 loop spans 16 amino acids. The chain's CDR3 is CASSLYQGPLGYGYTF. The CDR3 coding sequence is TGTGCCAGCAGTTTATATCAGGGGCCCCTTGGCTATGGCTACACCTTC.

This chain links TRBV2 with TRBJ2-3; 8 bases line up with TRBD2. The CDR3 sequence is 15 residues long. Trimming removed 7 bases from V and 4 bases from J; junction bases left unmatched: 10. Germline V gene sequence: CDR1 SNHLY, CDR2 FYNNEI. This CDR3 is CASTLDGGAPDTQYF. The CDR3 DNA sequence: TGTGCCAGCACCCTAGACGGGGGGGCTCCAGATACGCAGTATTTT.

The V and J genes are TRBV30 and TRBJ1-1, with D possibly being TRBD1 (6 bases). CDR1 GTSNPN and CDR2 SVGIG come from the germline V gene (reference sequence). The ends were cut back, 5 bases at V and 4 bases at J, with 11 bases in the middle. CDR3 length: 12 residues. CDR3 residues: CAWGRGPTEAFF. CDR3 nucleotide sequence: TGTGCCTGGGGCAGGGGCCCCACTGAAGCTTTCTTT.

CDR3: CASREQVNTEAFF. CDR3 nucleotides: TGTGCCAGCAGAGAGCAGGTGAACACTGAAGCTTTCTTT. The V and J genes are TRBV6-5 and TRBJ1-1; D unresolved. Germline values: CDR1 MNHEY, CDR2 SVGAGI. CDR3 length equals 13 residues. Trimming shortened V by 6 bases and J by 0 bases, and 8 bases separated the two germline ends.

The CDR3 nucleotides read TGTGCCAGCAGCACACTAGCGGGGGGCTCGAAGGCCGGGGAGCTGTTTTTT. Its translation is CASSTLAGGSKAGELFF. The chain links TRBV7-8 to TRBJ2-2; the match to TRBD2 covers 12 bases. The CDR3 runs 17 residues. V dropped 5 bases and J dropped 6; count of bases not matched to a gene: 10. Germline V gene data show CDR1 as SGHVS and CDR2 as FQNEAQ.

The chain links TRBV7-3 to TRBJ2-6; 7 positions match TRBD1. The V gene end was trimmed by 0 bases and the J gene end by 0 bases; junction bases not matched to a gene: 5. From germline, CDR1 is SGHTA and CDR2 FQGTGA. The CDR3 is made up of 18 amino acids. CDR3 protein: CASSLTGQPGSGANVLTF. CDR3 DNA: TGTGCCAGCAGCTTAACGGGACAGCCCGGCTCTGGGGCCAACGTCCTGACTTTC.

V is TRBV9 and J is TRBJ2-7; possible D gene TRBD2, 6 bases. V was shortened by 4 bases and J by 7 bases, with 24 bases between the two germline ends. CDR1 SGDLS and CDR2 YYNGEE come from the germline V gene. The CDR3 has 16 amino acids. The CDR3 loop reads CASSPGRKGMVEEQYF. Here the CDR3 DNA reads TGTGCCAGCAGCCCCGGGAGAAAGGGCATGGTAGAAGAGCAGTACTTC.

In its sample, this clone was seen a few times. V is TRBV7-3 and J is TRBJ1-1; D is undetermined. Trimming cost V 6 bases and J 4 bases, with 9 bases left between them. The CDR3 extends over 12 amino acids. Germline CDR1 and CDR2: SGHTA and FQGTGA. For the CDR3, the DNA is TGTGCCAGCAGAGGGAGAGGCACTGAAGCTTTCTTT. It translates to CASRGRGTEAFF.

The chain recombines TRBV27 with TRBJ2-7, with TRBD1 as a possible D gene (6 bases). Deletions cut 2 bases from V and 6 bases from J, with 14 bases between. This CDR3 spans 14 amino acids. Germline V gene sequence: CDR1 MNHEY, CDR2 SMNVEV (reference sequence). CDR3 protein: CASSLNTRGREQYF. CDR3 bases: TGTGCCAGCAGTTTAAACACCAGGGGCCGCGAGCAGTACTTC.